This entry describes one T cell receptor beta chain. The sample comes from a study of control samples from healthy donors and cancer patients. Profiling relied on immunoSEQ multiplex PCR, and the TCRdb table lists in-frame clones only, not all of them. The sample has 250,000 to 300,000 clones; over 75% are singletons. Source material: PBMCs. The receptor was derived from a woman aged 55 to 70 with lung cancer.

The CDR3 sequence is CASSLAPRETQYF. In DNA form, the CDR3 reads TGTGCCAGCAGCTTAGCCCCTCGGGAGACCCAGTACTTC. The chain carries TRBV11-2 and TRBJ2-5; D not certain. The V end was cut by 1 base, the J end by 5 bases, with 8 bases between. Germline V lookup: CDR1 SGHAT, CDR2 FQNNGV. The CDR3 sequence is 13 residues long.